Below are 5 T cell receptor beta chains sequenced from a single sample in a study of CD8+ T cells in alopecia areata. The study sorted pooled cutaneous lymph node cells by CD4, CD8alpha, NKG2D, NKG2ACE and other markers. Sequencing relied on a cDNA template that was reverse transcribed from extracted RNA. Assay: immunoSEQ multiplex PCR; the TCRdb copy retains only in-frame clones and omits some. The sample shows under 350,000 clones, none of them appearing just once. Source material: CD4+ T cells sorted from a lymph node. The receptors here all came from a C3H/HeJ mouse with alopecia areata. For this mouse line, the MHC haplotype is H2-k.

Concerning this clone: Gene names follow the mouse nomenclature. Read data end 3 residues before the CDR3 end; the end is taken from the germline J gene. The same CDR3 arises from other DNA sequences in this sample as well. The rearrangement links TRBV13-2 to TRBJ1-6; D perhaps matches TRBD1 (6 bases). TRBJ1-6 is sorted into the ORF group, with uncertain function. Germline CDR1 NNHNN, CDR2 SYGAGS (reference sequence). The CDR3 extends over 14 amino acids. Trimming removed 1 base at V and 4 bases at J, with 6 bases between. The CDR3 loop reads CASGDQGYNSPLYF. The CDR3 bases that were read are TGTGCCAGCGGTGATCAGGGGTATAATTCGCCC.

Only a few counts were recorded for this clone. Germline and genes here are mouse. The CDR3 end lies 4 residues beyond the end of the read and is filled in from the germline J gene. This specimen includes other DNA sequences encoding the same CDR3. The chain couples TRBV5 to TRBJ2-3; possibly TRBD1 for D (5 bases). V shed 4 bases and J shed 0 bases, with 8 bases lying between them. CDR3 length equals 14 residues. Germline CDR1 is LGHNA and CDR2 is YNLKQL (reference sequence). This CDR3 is CASSPRTSAETLYF. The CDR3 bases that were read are TGTGCCAGCAGCCCCCGGACAAGTGCAGAA.

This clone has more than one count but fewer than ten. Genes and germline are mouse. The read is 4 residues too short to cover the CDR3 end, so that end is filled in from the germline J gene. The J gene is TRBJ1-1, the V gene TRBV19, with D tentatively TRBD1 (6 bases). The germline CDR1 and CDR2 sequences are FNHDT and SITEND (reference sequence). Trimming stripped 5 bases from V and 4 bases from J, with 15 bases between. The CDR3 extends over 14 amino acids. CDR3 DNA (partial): TGTGCCAGCAGAACAGGGAGAGGGGGCACA. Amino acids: CASRTGRGGT. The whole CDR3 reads CASRTGRGGTEVFF.

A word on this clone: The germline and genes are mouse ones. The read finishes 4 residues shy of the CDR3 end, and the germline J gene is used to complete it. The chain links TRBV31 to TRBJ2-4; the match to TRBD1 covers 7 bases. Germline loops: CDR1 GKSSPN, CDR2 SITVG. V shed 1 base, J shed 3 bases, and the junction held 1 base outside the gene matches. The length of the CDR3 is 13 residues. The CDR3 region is CAWSPGQQNTLYF. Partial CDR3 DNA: TGTGCCTGGAGTCCGGGACAGCAAAAC.

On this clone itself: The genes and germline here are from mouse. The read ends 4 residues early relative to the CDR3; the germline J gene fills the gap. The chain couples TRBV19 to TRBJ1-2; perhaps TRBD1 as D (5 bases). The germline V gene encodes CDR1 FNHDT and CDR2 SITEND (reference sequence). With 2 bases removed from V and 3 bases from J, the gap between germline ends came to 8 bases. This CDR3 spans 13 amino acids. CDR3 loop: CASSIREHSDYTF. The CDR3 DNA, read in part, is TGTGCCAGCAGTATCAGGGAGCACTCC. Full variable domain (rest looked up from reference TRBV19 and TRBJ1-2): GGIITQTPKFLIGQEGQKLTLKCQQNFNHDTMYWYRQDSGKGLRLIYYSITENDLQKGDLSEGYDASREKKSSFSLTVTSAQKNEMAVFLCASSIREHSDYTFGSGTRLLVI.